Below are 27 T cell receptor beta chains sequenced from a single sample in a study of T cells in Graves' hyperthyroidism and ophthalmopathy. TCR beta CDR3 regions were amplified from RNA. With the HTBI primer set, the TCR CDR3 went through a first round of RT-PCR. TCRdb used MiXCR to reprocess the multiplex PCR reads, holding one entry per CDR3 protein. Among about 520,000 distinct CDR3 sequences listed, roughly a quarter were seen once. The sample taken for sequencing was blood. The receptors here all came from a woman aged 25 to 39 with Graves' ophthalmopathy.

This clonotype was observed a handful of times. V and J are TRBV4-2 and TRBJ1-2; D perhaps matches TRBD1 (5 bases). Germline CDR1 reads LGHNA; CDR2 reads YNFKEQ. The CDR3 loop spans 14 amino acids. Trimming pared 2 bases from V and 1 base from J, leaving 8 bases between. CDR3 in amino acids: CASSQSDSNYGYTF. In DNA, the CDR3 is TGTGCCAGCAGCCAATCCGACAGTAACTATGGCTACACCTTC.

The CDR3 DNA reads TGCAGTGCTAGAGATGGGGCGCCGTACGAGCAGTACTTC. Its translation is CSARDGAPYEQYF. The chain couples TRBV20-1 to TRBJ2-7; the D gene is possibly TRBD1 (5 bases). V was pared by 0 bases and J by 4 bases, with 10 bases between. The CDR3 totals 13 residues. Germline V gene lookup returns CDR1 DFQATT and CDR2 SNEGSKA (reference sequence).

This clonotype was found many times. The chain joins TRBV19 to TRBJ2-7; D unresolved. The germline V gene encodes CDR1 LNHDA and CDR2 SQIVND (reference sequence). Trimming left V 4 bases short and J 0 bases short, with 13 bases between. This CDR3 is 15 amino acids long. CDR3 bases: TGTGCCAGTAGTAGCCGCCTTACGAGCTCCTACGAGCAGTACTTC. Protein sequence: CASSSRLTSSYEQYF.

This clonotype has only a few counts. The chain joins TRBV10-2 to TRBJ2-7, with D maybe TRBD2 (6 bases). The germline CDR1 and CDR2 sequences are WSHSY and SAAADI. V was pared by 6 bases and J by 2 bases, with 11 bases between. The CDR3 has 13 residues. The CDR3, as DNA: TGCGCCAGCAGGGGAGGTAATCCCTACGAGCAGTACTTC. Protein product: CASRGGNPYEQYF.

This clonotype was seen repeatedly, ten times or more. The rearrangement uses TRBV2 and TRBJ2-7, with D tentatively TRBD1 (5 bases). The CDR3 is 14 residues long. Looked up from germline, CDR1 is SNHLY and CDR2 is FYNNEI. Deletions cut 11 bases from V and 0 bases from J, with 17 bases between. The CDR3 sequence is CAGRSDIFSYEQYF. For the CDR3, the DNA is TGTGCCGGCCGATCGGACATTTTCTCCTACGAGCAGTACTTC. Using reference TRBV2 and TRBJ2-7 for the parts outside the CDR3, the full variable domain is EPEVTQTPSHQVTQMGQEVILRCVPISNHLYFYWYRQILGQKVEFLVSFYNNEISEKSEIFDDQFSVERPDGSNFTLKIRSTKLEDSAMYFCAGRSDIFSYEQYFGPGTRLTVT.

This clonotype was seen repeatedly, ten times or more. V gene TRBV19 combines with J gene TRBJ1-5; TRBD1 aligns across 8 bases. The CDR3 has 14 residues. Germline V gene data show CDR1 as LNHDA and CDR2 as SQIVND (reference sequence). V was clipped by 8 bases and J by 7 bases; unmatched bases: 10. In DNA, the CDR3 is TGTGCCAGTGAGGACAGGGCTTTGTCCCAGCCCCAGCATTTT. Translation: CASEDRALSQPQHF.

In its sample, this clonotype was seen a few times. The chain carries TRBV20-1 and TRBJ1-2; D uncertain. V was cut by 3 bases and J by 0 bases, with 11 bases left in between. CDR3 size: 14 residues. Germline V CDR1 and CDR2: DFQATT, SNEGSKA (reference sequence). Here the CDR3 reads CSASFRTSNYGYTF. CDR3 DNA sequence: TGCAGTGCTAGTTTTAGAACCTCTAACTATGGCTACACCTTC.

CDR3 sequence (DNA): TGTGCCAGCAGCCGGTTGTATGGCTACACCTTC. Translated, it gives CASSRLYGYTF. The chain employs TRBV28 and TRBJ1-2; no reliable D call. CDR3 size: 11 residues. V dropped 6 bases and J dropped 5 bases, with 7 bases sitting between them. Germline-derived CDR1 and CDR2 are MDHEN and SYDVKM.

This clonotype was seen at least ten times. The chain uses TRBV14 and TRBJ1-2, with a possible D match to TRBD1 (6 bases). Trimming left V 6 bases short and J 7 bases short, with 12 bases between. The germline V gene has CDR1 SGHDN and CDR2 FVKESK. The CDR3 is made up of 12 amino acids. The CDR3 loop is CASSRNRVGYTF. DNA of the CDR3: TGTGCCAGCAGTCGTAACAGGGTTGGCTACACCTTC. Drawing the rest from reference TRBV14 and TRBJ1-2, the complete variable domain is EAGVTQFPSHSVIEKGQTVTLRCDPISGHDNLYWYRRVMGKEIKFLLHFVKESKQDESGMPNNRFLAERTGGTYSTLKVQPAELEDSGVYFCASSRNRVGYTFGSGTRLTVV.

The V and J genes are TRBV10-1 and TRBJ2-2; 7 nucleotides match TRBD2. Looked up from germline, CDR1 is WNHNN and CDR2 is SYGVQD (reference sequence). J was trimmed by 1 base and V by 5 bases; bases with no gene match: 1. This CDR3 has 14 amino acids. The CDR3 spells CASSSSGNTGELFF. DNA for the CDR3: TGCGCCAGCAGTTCTAGCGGGAACACCGGGGAGCTGTTTTTT.

This clonotype was seen repeatedly, ten times or more. The J gene is TRBJ1-1, the V gene TRBV27; 8 nucleotides match TRBD1. The trim removed 5 bases at V and 4 bases at J, leaving 9 bases unmatched. There are 15 residues in the CDR3. Germline V gives CDR1 MNHEY, CDR2 SMNVEV (reference sequence). Written as DNA, the CDR3 is TGTGCCAGCAGTCCACAGGACAGGGTGGTCACTGAAGCTTTCTTT. Amino acid sequence: CASSPQDRVVTEAFF.

The sample holds many counts of this clonotype. The gene calls are TRBV18 and TRBJ2-5; 9 bases are shared with TRBD1. The CDR3 covers 16 residues. The V and J ends lost 3 bases and 2 bases, in that order; junction bases with no gene match: 7. Germline V gene data show CDR1 as KGHSH and CDR2 as LQKENI. The CDR3 here is CASSPTGQGLQETQYF. As DNA, the CDR3 is TGTGCCAGCTCACCGACCGGACAGGGGCTTCAAGAGACCCAGTACTTC.

Regarding this clonotype: The junction departs from germline at one end; a sequencing error may be responsible. V is TRBV18 and J is TRBJ2-5; 9 bases map to TRBD1. This CDR3 is 16 amino acids long. Germline V CDR1 and CDR2: KGHSH, LQKENI. CDR3 region: CVSSPPGQGFGETQYF. For the CDR3, the DNA is TGTGTCAGCTCACCTCCCGGACAGGGGTTTGGCGAGACCCAGTACTTC.

In its sample, this clonotype was seen many times. A clone one base away is much larger, so this may be a read error. J is TRBJ1-2 and V is TRBV6-5; no clear D gene. Germline-derived CDR1 and CDR2 are MNHEY and SVGAGI. The CDR3 is made up of 15 amino acids. The CDR3 protein is CASSYPLAGSYGHTF. The CDR3 bases are TGTGCCAGCAGTTACCCGCTGGCAGGATCCTATGGCCACACCTTC.

This clonotype was counted at least ten times. The rearrangement joins TRBV12-3 or TRBV12-4 to TRBJ1-2, with a tentative D call TRBD1 (5 bases). There are 15 residues in the CDR3. Trimming left V 1 base short and J 3 bases short, with 12 bases between. For the CDR3, the DNA is TGTGCCAGCAGTTTAGGGCTTTCGGGGCACTATGGCTACACCTTC. Protein sequence: CASSLGLSGHYGYTF.

This clonotype showed up many times. The chain recombines TRBV28 with TRBJ1-1; TRBD1 might be the D (5 bases). Germline assignment: CDR1 MDHEN and CDR2 SYDVKM. The CDR3 has 14 residues. V lost 5 bases to trimming and J lost 7 bases, with 17 bases between them. The CDR3 nucleotides read TGTGCCAGCAGTAGACTGAGGGGTTACGGTGAAGCTTTCTTT. It is translated as CASSRLRGYGEAFF.

This clonotype was seen only a few times. The rearrangement links TRBV12-3 or TRBV12-4 to TRBJ1-2, with TRBD1 identical over 7 bases. The CDR3 consists of 19 residues. V was pared by 3 bases and J by 0 bases, with 16 bases of the junction left unmatched. The CDR3 region is CASSFGSLGTVPSNYGYTF. The DNA of the CDR3 is TGTGCCAGCAGTTTTGGATCGTTGGGGACAGTCCCTTCTAACTATGGCTACACCTTC.

The V and J genes are TRBV12-3 or TRBV12-4 and TRBJ2-7; D remains unclear. V lost 6 bases to trimming and J lost 3 bases, with 12 bases between them. The CDR3 consists of 13 residues. CDR3 amino acids: CASREGPRYEQYF. The DNA for the CDR3 is TGTGCCAGCAGAGAAGGGCCTCGCTACGAGCAGTACTTC.

This clonotype appeared a few times. This sequence joins TRBV7-9 and TRBJ1-1; D gene unclear. V was shortened by 0 bases and J by 1 base, with 9 bases between the two germline ends. The length of the CDR3 is 15 residues. Germline values: CDR1 SEHNR, CDR2 FQNEAQ (reference sequence). Written as DNA, the CDR3 is TGTGCCAGCAGCTTAGCCAAAGACGGGAACACTGAAGCTTTCTTT. It yields the protein CASSLAKDGNTEAFF.

This clonotype was counted at least ten times. The chain recombines TRBV28 with TRBJ2-2, with 8 bases aligning to TRBD1. The CDR3 extends over 17 amino acids. Looked up from germline, CDR1 is MDHEN and CDR2 is SYDVKM. J gave up 3 bases and V 3 bases, and 9 bases lay outside the gene matches. The chain's CDR3 is CASSFGRGLRHTGELFF. Written as DNA, the CDR3 is TGTGCCAGCAGTTTTGGCAGGGGGCTTAGGCACACCGGGGAGCTGTTTTTT.

This clonotype has at least ten counts. In nucleotides, the CDR3 is TGTGCCACACTTCGGGACAATCTGAACACTGAAGCTTTCTTT. Encoded protein: CATLRDNLNTEAFF. The V and J genes are TRBV15 and TRBJ1-1, with D possibly matching TRBD1 (6 bases). The CDR3 covers 14 residues. The germline gives CDR1 LNHNV, CDR2 YYDKDF (reference sequence). V lost 9 bases and J lost 0, with 14 bases in between.

This clonotype was detected ten times or more. V usage is TRBV11-1 and J usage is TRBJ2-7, with 9 bases lining up with TRBD1. The CDR3 has 16 amino acids. Germline assignment: CDR1 SGHAT and CDR2 FQDESV (reference sequence). Germline trimming cut 0 bases from V and 0 bases from J; bases unmatched to any gene: 3. CDR3 coding DNA: TGTGCCAGCAGCTTAGCGGGGACAGGGCCCTCCTACGAGCAGTACTTC. This sequence encodes CASSLAGTGPSYEQYF.

This clonotype was seen at least ten times. The V call is TRBV4-2, the J call TRBJ2-5; possible D gene TRBD1, 5 bases. Trimming removed 3 bases from V and 5 bases from J, with 7 bases in between. Germline assignment: CDR1 LGHNA and CDR2 YNFKEQ. The CDR3 consists of 12 residues. As DNA, the CDR3 is TGTGCCAGCAGCCACCCAGGGGAGACCCAGTACTTC. Translation: CASSHPGETQYF.

This clonotype was picked up a small number of times. The DNA for the CDR3 is TGTGCCAGCAGCTTTGCTAGCGGGAGTGGTTACGAGCAGTACTTC. Protein sequence: CASSFASGSGYEQYF. The V call is TRBV7-2, the J call TRBJ2-7; 10 positions match TRBD2. The CDR3 is made up of 15 amino acids. Germline lookup yields CDR1 SGHTA and CDR2 FQGNSA. V dropped 3 bases and J dropped 4; count of bases not matched to a gene: 6.

This clonotype was counted many times. The chain joins TRBV29-1 to TRBJ2-2; D may match TRBD1 or TRBD2 (6 bases each). Trimming pared 1 base from V and 3 bases from J, leaving 18 bases between. CDR1 and CDR2 from the germline V gene are SQVTM and ANQGSEA. The CDR3 is made up of 17 amino acids. CDR3 protein: CSVEVRGGGLHTGELFF. In DNA form, the CDR3 reads TGCAGCGTTGAAGTCAGGGGCGGAGGGTTGCACACCGGGGAGCTGTTTTTT.

For the CDR3, the DNA is TGTGCCAGCAGTACGGACAGGGTTTACGGGGAGACCCAGTACTTC. This codes for CASSTDRVYGETQYF. The chain couples TRBV25-1 to TRBJ2-5; 8 bases line up with TRBD1. The V gene end was trimmed by 5 bases and the J gene end by 5 bases; junction bases not matched to a gene: 10. The CDR3 extends over 15 amino acids. Germline V gene sequence: CDR1 MGHDK, CDR2 SYGVNS.

V usage is TRBV30 and J usage is TRBJ1-1; D is uncertain. The CDR3 sequence is 13 residues long. Germline CDR1 and CDR2: GTSNPN and SVGIG (reference sequence). Trimming took 5 bases from V and 7 from J, leaving 17 bases between them. The CDR3 nucleotides are TGTGCCTGGGGTGACCTAAGCTTACTTGAAGCTTTCTTT. Its protein is CAWGDLSLLEAFF.